Listed below are T cell receptor beta chains from one sample, sequenced in a study of neurological immune-mediated disorders. TCRdb re-called the 5' RACE reads with MiXCR, one entry per CDR3 protein. Among about 79,000 distinct CDR3 sequences listed, 13% to 15% were seen once. Sequences were obtained from PBMCs. The receptors stem from a woman aged 50 to 65 in good health. CDR3s include the opening cysteine and the closing phenylalanine or tryptophan.

len	v_gene	j_gene	CDR3aa
14	TRBV12-3/TRBV12-4	TRBJ2-5	CASSLVKGEETQYF
16	TRBV5-1	TRBJ1-6	CASSLIPGFDNSPLHF
15	TRBV5-1	TRBJ2-5	CASSLDGTSGETQYF
15	TRBV5-1	TRBJ2-1	CASSPGQGDRNEQFF
11	TRBV30	TRBJ2-2	CAGRVDGELFF
14	TRBV2	TRBJ2-2	CASIVGTNTGELFF
16	TRBV5-1	TRBJ2-7	CASSIGGDRVVYEQYF
14	TRBV5-1	TRBJ2-3	CASSLFHSTDTQYF
15	TRBV5-1	TRBJ2-6	CASSLELSGANVLTF
16	TRBV5-1	TRBJ2-3	CASSLGVAGVTDTQYF
15	TRBV5-1	TRBJ2-4	CASSAREIGENIQYF
13	TRBV29-1	TRBJ1-2	CSVEAREGYGYTF
13	TRBV5-1	TRBJ2-5	CASSRREQETQYF
12	TRBV20-1	TRBJ2-7	CSAGGYSYEEYF
13	TRBV28	TRBJ1-2	CASSPYPGHLYTF
16	TRBV9	TRBJ2-5	CASSRLSSGYQETQYF
19	TRBV4-2	TRBJ2-1	CASSQDTRLAGGSYNEQFF
14	TRBV20-1	TRBJ2-1	CSAHGSQVYNEQFF
17	TRBV6-1	TRBJ1-5	CASSEVGTGLSNQPQHF
13	TRBV5-1	TRBJ2-1	CASSLGADNEQFF
16	TRBV5-1	TRBJ2-7	CASSLDPSRSSYEQYF
14	TRBV6-2/TRBV6-3	TRBJ1-5	CASSYSNVGQPQHF
15	TRBV5-1	TRBJ2-5	CASSLLPGPQETQYF
14	TRBV5-1	TRBJ2-3	CASSPGQVQDTQYF
15	TRBV5-5	TRBJ1-3	CASSFAVSAGNTIYF
16	TRBV6-5	TRBJ2-7	CASSRGTSGRNYEQYF
18	TRBV20-1	TRBJ2-6	CSARVLAGEASGANVLTF
15	TRBV5-1	TRBJ2-3	CASSISQQGTDTQYF
13	TRBV18	TRBJ1-1	CASSPRKNTEAFF
13	TRBV29-1	TRBJ2-3	CSVEASGVDTQYF
12	TRBV20-1	TRBJ1-1	CSVGVRNTEAFF
14	TRBV5-1	TRBJ2-3	CASSSRVVADTQYF
15	TRBV6-6	TRBJ2-5	CASTPLAGVKETQYF
13	TRBV7-9	TRBJ1-1	CASSYDMNTEAFF
15	TRBV5-1	TRBJ2-5	CASSRNAGEQETQYF
14	TRBV5-1	TRBJ2-7	CASRAPGRTYEQYF
14	TRBV5-5	TRBJ2-4	CASSWDRLSNIQYF
13	TRBV5-5	TRBJ2-1	CASGRGGYNEQFF
14	TRBV15	TRBJ1-5	CATSPGQNNQPQHF
16	TRBV20-1	TRBJ2-3	CSARDQYHASFDTQYF
15	TRBV5-1	TRBJ2-3	CASSLQGAPTDTQYF
15	TRBV5-1	TRBJ2-1	CASSASGAHYNEQFF
14	TRBV20-1	TRBJ2-7	CSASLTPAVYEQYF
14	TRBV7-8	TRBJ2-7	CASSLQEGPLEQYF
15	TRBV5-1	TRBJ1-4	CASSASQPTNEKLFF
13	TRBV5-1	TRBJ2-7	CASSPLQGYEQYF
15	TRBV6-5	TRBJ1-4	CASSTRQGPNEKLFF
14	TRBV7-8	TRBJ1-3	CASSLQISGNTIYF
15	TRBV5-1	TRBJ2-7	CASSLESGGTYEQYF
13	TRBV10-3	TRBJ2-3	CAIRGGVGDTQYF
16	TRBV12-3/TRBV12-4	TRBJ1-2	CASREIGDRLYYGYTF
17	TRBV9	TRBJ1-2	CASSVAEGPGQQGGYTF
15	TRBV6-5	TRBJ2-5	CASSYWDSGGETQYF
14	TRBV11-2	TRBJ1-5	CASSTTNSNQPQHF
14	TRBV5-1	TRBJ2-1	CASSGGLAGNEQFF